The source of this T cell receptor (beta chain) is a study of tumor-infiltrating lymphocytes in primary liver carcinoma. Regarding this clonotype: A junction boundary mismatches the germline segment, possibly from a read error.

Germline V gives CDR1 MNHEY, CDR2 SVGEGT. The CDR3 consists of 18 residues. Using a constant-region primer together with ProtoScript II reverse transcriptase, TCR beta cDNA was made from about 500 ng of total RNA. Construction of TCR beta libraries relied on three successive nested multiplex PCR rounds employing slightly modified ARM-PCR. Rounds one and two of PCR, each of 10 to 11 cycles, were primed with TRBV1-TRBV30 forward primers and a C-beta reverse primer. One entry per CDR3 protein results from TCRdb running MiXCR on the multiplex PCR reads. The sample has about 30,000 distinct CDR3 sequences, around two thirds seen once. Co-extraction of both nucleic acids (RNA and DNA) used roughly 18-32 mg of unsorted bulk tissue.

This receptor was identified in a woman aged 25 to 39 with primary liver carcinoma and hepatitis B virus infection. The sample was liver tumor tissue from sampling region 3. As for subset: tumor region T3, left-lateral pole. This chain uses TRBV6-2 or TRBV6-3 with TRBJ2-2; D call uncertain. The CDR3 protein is CVSSYSFRFSADVRELFF. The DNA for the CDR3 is TGTGTCAGCAGTTACTCGTTCCGATTTTCTGCGGACGTCCGGGAGCTGTTTTTT.